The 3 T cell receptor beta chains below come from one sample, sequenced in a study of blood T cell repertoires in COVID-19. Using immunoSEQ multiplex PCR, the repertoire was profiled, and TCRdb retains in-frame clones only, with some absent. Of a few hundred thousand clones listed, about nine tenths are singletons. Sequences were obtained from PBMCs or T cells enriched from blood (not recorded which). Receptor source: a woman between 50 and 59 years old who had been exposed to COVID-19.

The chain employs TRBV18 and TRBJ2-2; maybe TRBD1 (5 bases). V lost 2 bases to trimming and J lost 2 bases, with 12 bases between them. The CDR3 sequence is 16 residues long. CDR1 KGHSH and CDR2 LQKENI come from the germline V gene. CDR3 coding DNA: TGTGCCAGCTCACCAAGACAGCTTACAAACACCGGGGAGCTGTTTTTT. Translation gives CASSPRQLTNTGELFF.

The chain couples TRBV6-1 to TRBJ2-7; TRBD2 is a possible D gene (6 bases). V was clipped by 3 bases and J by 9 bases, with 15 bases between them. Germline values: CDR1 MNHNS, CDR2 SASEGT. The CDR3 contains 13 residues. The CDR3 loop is CASSETQTGGQYF. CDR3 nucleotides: TGTGCCAGCAGTGAGACCCAAACCGGGGGGCAGTACTTC.

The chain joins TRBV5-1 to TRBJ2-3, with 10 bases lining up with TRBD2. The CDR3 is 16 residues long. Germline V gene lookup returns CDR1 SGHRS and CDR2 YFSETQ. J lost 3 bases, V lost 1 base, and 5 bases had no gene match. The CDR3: CASSLFPAGGTDTQYF. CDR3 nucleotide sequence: TGCGCCAGCAGCTTGTTCCCAGCGGGGGGGACAGATACGCAGTATTTT.